This section outlines one T cell receptor beta chain sequence together with its context. Distinct nucleotide sequences in the sample also encode this CDR3. Replicate sorted-subset PCRs were loaded with approximately 200 ng DNA, about 28,000 T cell genomes. The data were produced by immunoSEQ multiplex PCR, yet TCRdb's version contains in-frame clones alone and is incomplete. The table lists a few million clones, about nine tenths of them singletons. The source of the sample is a study of shared clonotypes between healthy human individuals. The receptor was derived from a man between 18 and 29 years old in good health. Some clones in this sample may be carry-over from other donors' samples. What was sequenced was naive CD4+ T cells from PBMCs. The subset was: CD45RA+ positively selected.

CDR3 loop: CASSSGPEPQHF. The CDR3, as DNA: TGTGCCAGCAGTTCCGGCCCTGAGCCCCAGCATTTT. The chain couples TRBV6-5 to TRBJ1-5, with D unclear. V was pared by 4 bases and J by 8 bases, with 9 bases between. Germline V gene data show CDR1 as MNHEY and CDR2 as SVGAGI. The CDR3 is made up of 12 amino acids.